The 32 T cell receptor beta chains listed next were all sequenced from one sample in a study of regulatory T cells in long-lasting Graves disease (dated by TCRdb to about 2021). Sample time point, as interpreted from the label and publication: newly diagnosed GD, antithyroid drugs for less than 3 months. For both TCR sequencing and RNA sequencing, RNA was extracted from PBMCs using TRIzol. The protocol used for the library was multiplex PCR. The sequencing machine was an Illumina HiSeq 4000. CDR3 regions were amplified by Arm-PCR with iRepertoire HTBI primers to construct TCR beta libraries. TCRdb handled the public reads itself, with Q25 trimming in fastp and clone calling in MiXCR, and kept productive beta chains. Identical CDR3 protein sequences are pooled into one entry, listed with their most common genes and DNA. The sample includes under 300,000 distinct CDR3 sequences, with around a sixth observed a single time. Less than 15% of the sample belongs to the ten largest clones.

The same data also contributed to another study, on T cells in Graves' hyperthyroidism and ophthalmopathy.

This specimen consisted of peripheral blood mononuclear cells (PBMCs), obtained at new diagnosis, from a patient treated with antithyroid drugs. These receptors were collected from a woman aged 30 to 39 with Graves disease. Donor details come from another sample of the same person, matched by shared clones.

V usage is TRBV28 and J usage is TRBJ2-7; perhaps TRBD2 as D (5 bases). In germline, CDR1 is MDHEN, CDR2 SYDVKM. Trimming shortened V by 1 base and J by 3 bases, and 7 bases separated the two germline ends. The CDR3 contains 13 residues. The CDR3: CASSLFTSYEQYF. In DNA, the CDR3 is TGTGCCAGCAGTTTATTTACTAGCTACGAGCAGTACTTC.

This clonotype was seen ten or more times. This chain links TRBV12-3 or TRBV12-4 with TRBJ2-5; tentatively, D is TRBD2 (5 bases). Trimming removed 3 bases from V and 4 bases from J, with 9 bases in between. This CDR3 has 13 amino acids. The CDR3 DNA follows: TGTGCCAGCAGTTTCGATGCGGGAGAGACCCAGTACTTC. Protein sequence: CASSFDAGETQYF.

This clonotype was counted many times. The chain recombines TRBV7-9 with TRBJ2-1; 12 nucleotides match TRBD2. V was clipped by 5 bases and J by 7 bases; unmatched bases: 6. CDR1 is SEHNR and CDR2 is FQNEAQ in the germline V gene (reference sequence). The CDR3 consists of 15 residues. CDR3 in DNA: TGTGCCAGCAGCGCTACTAGCGGGGGGACGAATGAGCAGTTCTTC. This encodes CASSATSGGTNEQFF.

The chain employs TRBV10-3 and TRBJ2-3, with 13 positions matching TRBD2. The better agreement between TRBJ2-5 and the DNA end casts doubt on the J call. The CDR3 length is 15 residues. Germline V lookup: CDR1 ENHRY, CDR2 SYGVKD. Here the CDR3 DNA reads TGTGCCATCAGTACCGGGACTAGCGGGGTGGAGACCCAGTACTTC. Protein product: CAISTGTSGVETQYF.

The table lists this clonotype with many counts. This chain uses TRBV7-2 with TRBJ2-1, with 8 positions matching TRBD2. This CDR3 contains 16 residues. J lost 2 bases, V lost 4 bases, and 7 bases had no gene match. The germline gives CDR1 SGHTA, CDR2 FQGNSA. DNA for the CDR3: TGTGCCAGCAGCTCCAGTGGCGGGGGGACCTACAATGAGCAGTTCTTC. It yields the protein CASSSSGGGTYNEQFF.

The table lists this clonotype with many counts. J is TRBJ2-1 and V is TRBV3-1, with D perhaps matching TRBD2 (5 bases). The CDR3 extends over 15 amino acids. CDR1 is LGHDT and CDR2 is YNNKEL in the germline V gene (reference sequence). V was pared by 0 bases and J by 5 bases, with 11 bases between. The CDR3 region is CASSQESRGHNEQFF. The CDR3 DNA reads as TGTGCCAGCAGCCAAGAGTCTAGAGGGCACAATGAGCAGTTCTTC.

In this sample, this clonotype turned up many times. V is TRBV5-4 and J is TRBJ2-3, with D unresolved. The V gene's germline CDR1 is SGHNT and CDR2 YYREEE (reference sequence). The CDR3 is made up of 15 amino acids. Trimming took 0 bases from V and 0 from J, leaving 8 bases between them. CDR3 in DNA: TGTGCCAGCAGCTTGGACAGTGGGAGCACAGATACGCAGTATTTT. Translation gives CASSLDSGSTDTQYF.

This clonotype has a count of ten or more. V and J are TRBV3-1 and TRBJ1-1; tentatively, D is TRBD1 (6 bases). This CDR3 is 15 amino acids long. Trimming shortened V by 1 base and J by 3 bases, and 12 bases separated the two germline ends. Germline V gene lookup returns CDR1 LGHDT and CDR2 YNNKEL (reference sequence). The CDR3: CASSQVGGLDTEAFF. The CDR3 DNA reads TGTGCCAGCAGCCAAGTAGGGGGGCTTGACACTGAAGCTTTCTTT.

This clonotype was seen at least ten times. The CDR3 loop is CASSLAAGAQYNEQFF. CDR3 sequence (DNA): TGCGCCAGCAGCTTGGCTGCAGGGGCACAATACAATGAGCAGTTCTTC. This chain uses TRBV5-1 with TRBJ2-1, with a weak D call TRBD1 (6 bases). The length of the CDR3 is 16 residues. Germline CDR1 reads SGHRS; CDR2 reads YFSETQ. V was cut by 0 bases and J by 4 bases, with 14 bases left in between.

This clonotype was observed a handful of times. This chain uses TRBV19 with TRBJ2-2, with 7 bases lining up with TRBD1. This CDR3 has 16 amino acids. Germline trimming cut 5 bases from V and 1 base from J; bases unmatched to any gene: 7. The germline V gene has CDR1 LNHDA and CDR2 SQIVND (reference sequence). CDR3 bases: TGTGCCAGTAGTGCCCACAGGGGAATGAACACCGGGGAGCTGTTTTTT. Protein: CASSAHRGMNTGELFF. Combining the CDR3 with reference TRBV19 and TRBJ2-2 gives the whole variable domain DGGITQSPKYLFRKEGQNVTLSCEQNLNHDAMYWYRQDPGQGLRLIYYSQIVNDFQKGDIAEGYSVSREKKESFPLTVTSAQKNPTAFYLCASSAHRGMNTGELFFGEGSRLTVL.

The chain combines TRBV2 with TRBJ1-2, with D unresolved. Deletions cut 7 bases from V and 8 bases from J, with 23 bases between. Looked up from germline, CDR1 is SNHLY and CDR2 is FYNNEI. CDR3 size: 15 residues. The CDR3, as DNA: TGTGCCAGCACTCTCTTCGCTAAGCCCCCTAGCGGCTACACCTTC. Translated: CASTLFAKPPSGYTF.

This clonotype was detected only a few times. With a much larger clone just one base away, this may be a read error. The V and J genes are TRBV6-1 and TRBJ2-3; either TRBD1 or TRBD2 may supply D (5 bases each). This CDR3 is 14 amino acids long. CDR1 and CDR2 from the germline V gene are MNHNS and SASEGT. The CDR3 DNA reads as TGTGCCAGCAAAGACACGGGAATCACAGGTACGCAGTATTTT. It yields the protein CASKDTGITGTQYF.

Of note for this clonotype: This likely traces to a read error, being one base from a far larger clone. This chain connects TRBV15 to TRBJ2-7, with TRBD2 matching over 7 bases. Germline CDR1 LNHNV, CDR2 YYDKDF (reference sequence). The CDR3 loop spans 17 amino acids. The J segment lost 7 bases and the V segment lost 3 bases, leaving 18 bases of the junction unmatched. The CDR3 reads CATSSYGARGSYNEQYF. CDR3 DNA sequence: TGTGCCACCAGCAGCTACGGAGCGCGGGGGTCCTACAATGAGCAGTACTTC.

This clonotype was counted ten times or more. CDR3 DNA: TGTGCCAGCAGCTTAACCCGGGACCGTAAAAACATTCAGTACTTC. This encodes CASSLTRDRKNIQYF. The chain recombines TRBV7-8 with TRBJ2-4, with D perhaps given as TRBD1 or TRBD2 (5 bases each). The V gene lost 2 bases and the J gene lost 4 bases, with 12 bases spanning the gap. Germline CDR1 reads SGHVS; CDR2 reads FQNEAQ. This CDR3 comprises 15 residues.

This clonotype was recorded at least ten times. The chain employs TRBV20-1 and TRBJ1-5, with 7 bases fitting TRBD1. Germline V gene lookup returns CDR1 DFQATT and CDR2 SNEGSKA (reference sequence). CDR3 length: 14 residues. V dropped 6 bases and J dropped 4; count of bases not matched to a gene: 9. The DNA for the CDR3 is TGCAGTGCGAGGACAGGAGCTGGGAATCAGCCCCAGCATTTT. Protein sequence: CSARTGAGNQPQHF.

This clonotype was picked up many times. The chain carries TRBV7-3 and TRBJ2-3; TRBD1 matches at 7 bases. CDR3 size: 14 residues. V was clipped by 5 bases and J by 4 bases; unmatched bases: 6. Germline values: CDR1 SGHTA, CDR2 FQGTGA. The DNA for the CDR3 is TGTGCCAGCAGCAGGACAGGTGGATCAGATACGCAGTATTTT. It encodes CASSRTGGSDTQYF.

V is TRBV7-2 and J is TRBJ2-3; 7 bases map to TRBD1. Trimming cost V 5 bases and J 7 bases; bases outside gene matches: 12. Germline V CDR1 and CDR2: SGHTA, FQGNSA. The CDR3 sequence is 15 residues long. CDR3 residues: CASSRTGVFMYTQYF. The CDR3, as DNA: TGTGCCAGCAGCCGGACAGGAGTATTCATGTATACGCAGTATTTT. The whole variable domain, remainder taken from reference TRBV7-2 and TRBJ2-3, is GAGVSQSPSNKVTEKGKDVELRCDPISGHTALYWYRQSLGQGLEFLIYFQGNSAPDKSGLPSDRFSAERTGGSVSTLTIQRTQQEDSAVYLCASSRTGVFMYTQYFGPGTRLTVL.

The chain uses TRBV4-1 and TRBJ2-7; D is undetermined. V dropped 3 bases and J dropped 2 bases, with 17 bases sitting between them. The CDR3 loop spans 16 amino acids. From germline, CDR1 is MGHRA and CDR2 YSYEKL. CDR3 residues: CASSHYLVGKAYEQYF. The DNA of the CDR3 is TGCGCCAGCAGCCACTATCTGGTGGGGAAGGCCTACGAGCAGTACTTC.

This clonotype was observed many times. The CDR3: CASTRQGPYYGYTF. The CDR3 DNA reads TGTGCCAGCACTCGACAGGGACCCTACTATGGCTACACCTTC. This chain joins TRBV2 and TRBJ1-2; TRBD1 agrees at 7 bases. Germline CDR1 reads SNHLY; CDR2 reads FYNNEI. J gave up 3 bases and V 7 bases, and 8 bases lay outside the gene matches. The CDR3 runs 14 residues.

This clonotype was detected many times. The chain employs TRBV4-1 and TRBJ1-5, with D uncertain. In germline, CDR1 is MGHRA, CDR2 YSYEKL. Deletions cut 1 base from V and 4 bases from J, with 8 bases between. The CDR3 is made up of 14 amino acids. The CDR3 here is CASSQGRRNQPQHF. The CDR3, as DNA: TGCGCCAGCAGCCAAGGTAGAAGGAATCAGCCCCAGCATTTT.

This clonotype was seen ten or more times. The gene calls are TRBV5-1 and TRBJ1-5; 7 bases are shared with TRBD1. This CDR3 is built from 14 residues. Germline loops: CDR1 SGHRS, CDR2 YFSETQ. With V trimmed by 0 bases and J by 5 bases, 2 bases remained unmatched. CDR3 sequence: CASSLVGTDQPQHF. DNA for the CDR3: TGCGCCAGCAGCTTGGTTGGGACAGATCAGCCCCAGCATTTT.

The chain uses TRBV4-1 and TRBJ1-5; D unresolved. Deletions cut 3 bases from V and 2 bases from J, with 8 bases between. Germline V CDR1 and CDR2: MGHRA, YSYEKL. There are 14 residues in the CDR3. CDR3: CASSQVMGNQPQHF. In DNA, the CDR3 is TGCGCCAGCAGCCAGGTTATGGGCAATCAGCCCCAGCATTTT.

The sample holds many counts of this clonotype. V usage is TRBV10-3 and J usage is TRBJ1-5; D perhaps matches TRBD1 (6 bases). CDR1 is ENHRY and CDR2 is SYGVKD in the germline V gene. CDR3 length equals 14 residues. The V end lost 10 bases, the J end lost 0 bases, and 13 bases lay between the germline ends. This CDR3 reads CATQTGHSNQPQHF. CDR3 DNA sequence: TGTGCCACCCAAACAGGGCATAGCAATCAGCCCCAGCATTTT.

This clonotype was seen many times. The V and J genes are TRBV5-1 and TRBJ2-1; 7 nucleotides line up with TRBD2. CDR3 size: 15 residues. V shed 2 bases, J shed 6 bases, and the junction held 8 bases outside the gene matches. Germline CDR1 and CDR2: SGHRS and YFSETQ. CDR3 nucleotides: TGCGCCAGCAGCTTAACGGGGGGACCAGGCAATGAGCAGTTCTTC. Encoded protein: CASSLTGGPGNEQFF.

Concerning this clonotype itself: This may arise from a read error, as a much more abundant clone is one base away. As the CDR3 is not closed by the conserved phenylalanine or tryptophan, this likely results from a read error. This chain links TRBV5-5 with TRBJ2-3, with D tentatively TRBD1 or TRBD2 (7 bases each). Germline CDR1 SGHKS, CDR2 YYEKEE (reference sequence). The V gene lost 4 bases and the J gene lost 2 bases, with 23 bases spanning the gap. This CDR3 is built from 18 residues. CDR3 bases: TGTGCCAGCAGCCAGGTCGCTAGCGGAGGGGGCGCCACAGATACGCAGTATCTT. Protein: CASSQVASGGGATDTQYL.

V gene TRBV6-1 combines with J gene TRBJ2-7, with D perhaps TRBD1 or TRBD2 (5 bases each). The germline V gene has CDR1 MNHNS and CDR2 SASEGT. Trimming took 6 bases from V and 4 from J, leaving 19 bases between them. This CDR3 contains 15 residues. This CDR3 reads CASRRVSGTGYEQYF. The CDR3 DNA reads as TGTGCCAGCAGAAGGGTCTCGGGGACCGGGTACGAGCAGTACTTC.

This clonotype was counted ten times or more. The V gene is TRBV5-1, the J gene TRBJ1-3; the match to TRBD1 covers 7 bases. This CDR3 is built from 18 residues. Germline V gene sequence: CDR1 SGHRS, CDR2 YFSETQ. The V segment lost 4 bases and the J segment 1 base; nucleotides outside the gene matches: 14. CDR3 residues: CASSLDWDRQNSGNTIYF. The CDR3, as DNA: TGCGCCAGCAGCCTAGATTGGGACAGACAAAATTCTGGAAACACCATATATTTT.

This clonotype was seen ten or more times. CDR3 DNA sequence: TGTGCCAGCAGTTTTGGACGGGACGGCCCGACCCAGTACTTC. It is translated as CASSFGRDGPTQYF. The chain combines TRBV28 with TRBJ2-1, with D possibly called TRBD1 or TRBD2 (5 bases each). The J call may be mistaken, given a closer DNA end match to TRBJ2-5. Looked up from germline, CDR1 is MDHEN and CDR2 is SYDVKM. The CDR3 loop spans 14 amino acids.

This clonotype came up a few times. The chain combines TRBV19 with TRBJ1-5; tentative D call: TRBD1 (5 bases). V lost 2 bases and J 7 bases, leaving 21 bases between the germline ends. Germline V gene lookup returns CDR1 LNHDA and CDR2 SQIVND (reference sequence). The length of the CDR3 is 17 residues. DNA for the CDR3: TGTGCCAGTAGTATAAACCGCCGGGACCCCCTGGGACAGCCCCAGCATTTT. Its translation is CASSINRRDPLGQPQHF.

This clonotype was detected many times. The chain links TRBV7-3 to TRBJ1-2; 9 nucleotides match TRBD1. The CDR3 loop spans 12 amino acids. In germline, CDR1 is SGHTA, CDR2 FQGTGA. The J segment lost 13 bases and the V segment lost 3 bases, leaving 6 bases of the junction unmatched. CDR3 coding DNA: TGTGCCAGCAGCTTGGACAGGGGATTTCCCACCTTC. Its protein product is CASSLDRGFPTF.

This chain joins TRBV7-2 and TRBJ1-1, with 7 nucleotides matching TRBD1. The CDR3 contains 13 residues. Germline CDR1 SGHTA, CDR2 FQGNSA. V shed 5 bases, J shed 5 bases, and the junction held 5 bases outside the gene matches. CDR3 in amino acids: CASSRGQVTEAFF. CDR3 DNA sequence: TGTGCCAGCAGCCGTGGACAGGTTACTGAAGCTTTCTTT.

On this clonotype itself: A read error is possible here, since a much larger clone lies one base away. V is TRBV11-2 and J is TRBJ2-7; possibly TRBD2 for D (6 bases). The CDR3 totals 14 residues. Per germline, CDR1 SGHAT and CDR2 FQNNGV. Trimming left V 8 bases short and J 12 bases short, with 26 bases between. The chain's CDR3 is CASGRDFGGLRPYF. In DNA, the CDR3 is TGTGCCAGCGGACGGGACTTTGGGGGGTTGAGGCCGTACTTC.